These T cell receptor beta chains were read from a single sample in a study of T cells in Graves' hyperthyroidism and ophthalmopathy. TCRdb passed the multiplex PCR reads through MiXCR, listing each CDR3 protein once. The profile covers approximately 330,000 distinct CDR3 sequences, with roughly an eighth appearing a single time and around 32% taken by the ten largest. The material sequenced was blood. Receptors were obtained from a woman between 40 and 50 years old with Graves' ophthalmopathy. The conserved cysteine and the conserved F or W are not part of the CDR3 here. A D gene is named only where the DNA matches it firmly.

>.|TRBV18
ASSPTDYLYGYT
>.|TRBV14
ASSQVTLGTTNEKLF
>TRBD2|TRBV30
AWWGSGSGYNEQF
>TRBD1|TRBV29-1
SVEENRTGGRYA
>TRBD2|TRBV20-1
SARAGGPTDTQY
>.|TRBV19
ASSTTGVSTDTQY
>TRBD2|TRBV10-3
AISGTSGGNEQF
>.|TRBV6-2/TRBV6-3
ASSYSRVYTRDEKLF
>TRBD2|TRBV5-1
ASSAGLAGGGSYNEQF
>.|TRBV2
ASKRDYGYT
>.|TRBV7-9
ASSPSFGDSYNEQF
>.|TRBV11-2
ASSRFTNEQF
>.|TRBV6-1
ASPKGETQY
>.|TRBV29-1
SVAKRFDEQF
>.|TRBV7-8
ASTRGGEQF
>.|TRBV29-1
SVRWVNYGYT
>TRBD1|TRBV7-9
ASSLEWTGGSYEQY
>.|TRBV19
ASSTRTVEAKNIQY
>.|TRBV7-9
ASSRQNEQF
>.|TRBV6-1
ASSVDSISTDTQY
>.|TRBV15
ATSREGGFGYT
>.|TRBV4-1
ASSQDLLYYEQY
>TRBD1|TRBV3-1
ASSPLDRGTDTQY
>TRBD1|TRBV27
ASSPHGTDGAEAF
>.|TRBV7-6
ASSLTSGAPSGYT
>.|TRBV6-2/TRBV6-3
ASSLDWTAGEQY
>TRBD1|TRBV20-1
SAGRGRGEAF
>TRBD2|TRBV6-2/TRBV6-3
ASSGGLAGNQETQY
>TRBD1|TRBV5-1
ASSLGDRDYNEQF
>.|TRBV25-1
ASRVSRGAGNEQF
>TRBD2|TRBV20-1
SAHPIGGSTDTQY
>TRBD1|TRBV24-1
ATSDPTGSNEKLF
>TRBD1|TRBV2
ASSRDRVKLF
>.|TRBV28
ASSSPGDRTDTQY
>.|TRBV28
ASSKAKGPHSPLH